The TCR beta chain under discussion was sequenced for a study of T cells after yellow fever vaccination. Whole-study findings and limits: Post-booster samples contained most primary-vaccination clones (nearly 98% CD4, approximately 88% CD8). When the response was secondary, it was weaker but reached its peak faster, day 5 versus 15. CD4 and CD8 compartments shared a small share of clonotypes, likely from convergent recombination.

Universal primer sites and UMIs were introduced during 5'RACE template-switching synthesis of TCR cDNA. TCRdb reprocessed the 5' RACE reads via MiXCR and lists one record per CDR3 protein. The sample carries approximately 300,000 distinct CDR3 sequences, around 6.8% recorded once. V dropped 7 bases and J dropped 0 bases, with 11 bases sitting between them. Germline V CDR1 and CDR2: LGHDT, YNNKEL (reference sequence). CDR3 length equals 14 residues. Relative to its sample, this clonotype is medium-sized. What it recognizes is unknown. This chain links TRBV3-1 with TRBJ2-3, with D possibly being TRBD1 or TRBD2 (5 bases each). This material consisted of PBMCs, taken 35 to 50 days after the first yellow fever vaccination. The sequence came from a man younger than 30 who received the YFV17D yellow fever vaccine. The CDR3 region is CASNSRGSTDTQYF. CDR3 DNA: TGTGCCAGCAACTCACGGGGCAGCACAGATACGCAGTATTTT.